This TCR beta chain was documented in a study of CD8 T cells in ankylosing spondylitis. This clonotype was seen repeatedly, ten times or more. Its antigen is currently unknown. TCRdb called the 5' RACE reads again in MiXCR, with one record for every CDR3 protein. Of around 150,000 distinct CDR3 sequences in the sample, around 19% were seen once. CDR1 and CDR2 from the germline V gene are MNHNS and SASEGT. Trimming removed 6 bases from V and 7 bases from J; junction bases left unmatched: 7. The CDR3 runs to 15 residues. Study-wide points: Roughly eight highly homologous variants made up a TCR beta motif that seemed to typify ankylosing spondylitis blood.

This clonotype was obtained from a male donor with ankylosing spondylitis or in good health (not recorded which). The specimen sequenced was blood, either unsorted or a sorted T cell fraction (not recorded which). The chain carries TRBV6-1 and TRBJ2-1, with 12 bases aligning to TRBD2. CDR3 sequence reads: CASRTGLAGRNEQFF. DNA for the CDR3: TGTGCCAGCAGGACCGGACTAGCGGGAAGGAATGAGCAGTTCTTC.